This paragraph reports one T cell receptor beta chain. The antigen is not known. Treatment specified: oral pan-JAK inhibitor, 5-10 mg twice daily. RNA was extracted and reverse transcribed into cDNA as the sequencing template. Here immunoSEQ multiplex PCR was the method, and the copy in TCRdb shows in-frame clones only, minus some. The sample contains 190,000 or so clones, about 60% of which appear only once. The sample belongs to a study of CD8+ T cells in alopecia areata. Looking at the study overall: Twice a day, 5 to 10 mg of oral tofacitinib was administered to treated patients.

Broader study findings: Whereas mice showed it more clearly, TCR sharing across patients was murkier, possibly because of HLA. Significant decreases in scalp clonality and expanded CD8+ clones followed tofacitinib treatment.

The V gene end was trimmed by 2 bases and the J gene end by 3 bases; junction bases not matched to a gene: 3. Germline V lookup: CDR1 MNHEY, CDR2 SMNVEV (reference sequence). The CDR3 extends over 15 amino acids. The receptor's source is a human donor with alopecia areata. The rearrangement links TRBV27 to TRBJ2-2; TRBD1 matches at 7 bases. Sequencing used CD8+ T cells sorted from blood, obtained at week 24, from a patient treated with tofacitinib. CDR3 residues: CASSLRGRDTGELFF. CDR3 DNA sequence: TGTGCCAGCAGTTTAAGGGGGCGCGACACCGGGGAGCTGTTTTTT.